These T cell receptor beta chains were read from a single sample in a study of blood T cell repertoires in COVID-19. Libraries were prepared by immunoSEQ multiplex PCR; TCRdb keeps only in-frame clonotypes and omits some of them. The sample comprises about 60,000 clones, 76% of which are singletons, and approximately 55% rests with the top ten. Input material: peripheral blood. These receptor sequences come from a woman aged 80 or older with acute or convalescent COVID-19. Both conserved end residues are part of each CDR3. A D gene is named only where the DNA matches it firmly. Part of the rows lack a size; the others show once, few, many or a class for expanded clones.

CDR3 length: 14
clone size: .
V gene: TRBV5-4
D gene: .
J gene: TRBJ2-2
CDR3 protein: CASSLGFRGGELFF
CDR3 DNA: TGTGCCAGCAGCTTGGGGTTCCGAGGGGGGGAGCTGTTTTTT

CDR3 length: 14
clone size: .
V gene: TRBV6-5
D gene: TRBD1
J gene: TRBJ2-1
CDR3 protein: CASSKGTGYNEQFF
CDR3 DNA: TGTGCCAGCAGTAAGGGGACAGGCTACAATGAGCAGTTCTTC

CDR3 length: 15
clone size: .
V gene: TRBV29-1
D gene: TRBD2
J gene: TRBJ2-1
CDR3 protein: CSVPGTSGSWGEQFF
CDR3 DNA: TGCAGCGTCCCCGGGACTAGCGGGAGTTGGGGTGAGCAGTTCTTC

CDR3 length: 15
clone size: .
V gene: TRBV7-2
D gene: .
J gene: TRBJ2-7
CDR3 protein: CASSLGPSKTYEQYF
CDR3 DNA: TGTGCCAGCAGCCTGGGCCCCTCTAAGACCTACGAGCAGTACTTC

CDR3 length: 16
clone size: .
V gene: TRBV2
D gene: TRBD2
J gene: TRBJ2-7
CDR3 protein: CASSPVAGAGLEEQYF
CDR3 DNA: TGTGCCAGCAGTCCAGTAGCGGGAGCAGGTCTGGAAGAGCAGTACTTC

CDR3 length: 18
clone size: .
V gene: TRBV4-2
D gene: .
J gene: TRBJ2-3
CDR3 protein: CASSQVGLRGGDTDTQYF
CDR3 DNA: TGTGCCAGCAGCCAAGTAGGTCTCAGGGGTGGAGACACAGATACGCAGTATTTT

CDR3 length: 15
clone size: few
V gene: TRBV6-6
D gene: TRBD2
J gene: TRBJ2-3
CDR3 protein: CASSHSGSGTDTQYF
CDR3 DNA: TGTGCCAGCAGTCATAGCGGGAGCGGCACAGATACGCAGTATTTT

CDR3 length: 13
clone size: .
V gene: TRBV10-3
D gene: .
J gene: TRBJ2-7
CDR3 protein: CAISEPNHYEQYF
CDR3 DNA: TGTGCCATCAGTGAACCTAACCACTACGAGCAGTACTTC

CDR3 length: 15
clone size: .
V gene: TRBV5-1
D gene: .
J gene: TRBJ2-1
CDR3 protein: CASSQGGRDIDEQFF
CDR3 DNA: TGCGCCAGCTCACAAGGGGGGAGGGACATCGATGAGCAGTTCTTC

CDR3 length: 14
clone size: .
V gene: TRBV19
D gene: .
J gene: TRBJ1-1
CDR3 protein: CASSKEVGISEAFF
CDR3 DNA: TGTGCCAGTAGTAAGGAGGTGGGCATCTCTGAAGCTTTCTTT

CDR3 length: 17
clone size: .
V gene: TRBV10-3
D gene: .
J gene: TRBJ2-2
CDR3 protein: CAISESPKGANTGELFF
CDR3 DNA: TGTGCCATCAGTGAGTCGCCGAAGGGGGCGAACACCGGGGAGCTGTTTTTT

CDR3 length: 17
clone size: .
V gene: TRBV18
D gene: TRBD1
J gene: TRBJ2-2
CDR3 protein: CASSPRFSVQGAGELFF
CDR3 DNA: TGTGCCAGCTCACCACGTTTTTCCGTACAGGGGGCCGGGGAGCTGTTTTTT

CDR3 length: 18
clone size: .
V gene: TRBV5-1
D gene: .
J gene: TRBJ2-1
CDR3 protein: CASSFLSYWGSSYNEQFF
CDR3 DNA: TGCGCCAGCAGCTTCCTCTCGTACTGGGGCAGCTCCTACAATGAGCAGTTCTTC

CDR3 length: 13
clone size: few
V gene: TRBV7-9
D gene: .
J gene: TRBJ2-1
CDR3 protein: CASSLVPEGEQFF
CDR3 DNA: TGTGCCAGCAGCTTAGTCCCGGAGGGTGAGCAGTTCTTC

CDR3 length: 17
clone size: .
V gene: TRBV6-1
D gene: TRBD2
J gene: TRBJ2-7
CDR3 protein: CASSEALAGAWPAEQYF
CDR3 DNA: TGTGCCAGCAGTGAAGCACTAGCGGGGGCCTGGCCCGCCGAGCAGTACTTC

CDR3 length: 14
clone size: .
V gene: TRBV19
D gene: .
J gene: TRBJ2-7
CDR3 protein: CASSRVTGIHEQYF
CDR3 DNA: TGTGCCAGTAGTAGGGTTACGGGGATCCACGAGCAGTACTTC

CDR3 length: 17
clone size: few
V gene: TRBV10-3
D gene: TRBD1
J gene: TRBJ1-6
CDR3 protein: CAISDGGTGLWESPLHF
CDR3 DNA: TGTGCCATCAGTGATGGAGGGACAGGGCTCTGGGAATCACCCCTCCACTTT

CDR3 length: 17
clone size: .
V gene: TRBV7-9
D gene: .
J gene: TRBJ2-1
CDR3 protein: CASSPRRGRSRNNEQFF
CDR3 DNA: TGTGCCAGCAGCCCAAGGAGGGGAAGGAGTCGGAACAATGAGCAGTTCTTC

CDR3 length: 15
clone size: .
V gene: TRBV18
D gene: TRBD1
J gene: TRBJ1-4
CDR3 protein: CASSRTGATNEKLFF
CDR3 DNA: TGTGCCAGCTCCCGAACAGGGGCAACTAATGAAAAACTGTTTTTT

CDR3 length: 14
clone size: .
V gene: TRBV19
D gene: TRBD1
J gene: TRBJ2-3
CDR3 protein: CASTDRGRTDTQYF
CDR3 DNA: TGTGCCAGTACCGACAGGGGGCGAACAGATACGCAGTATTTT

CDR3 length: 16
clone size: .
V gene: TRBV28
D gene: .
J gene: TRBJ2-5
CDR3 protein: CASIGGGAIPAETQYF
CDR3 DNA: TGTGCCAGCATCGGTGGAGGGGCGATACCTGCGGAGACCCAGTACTTC

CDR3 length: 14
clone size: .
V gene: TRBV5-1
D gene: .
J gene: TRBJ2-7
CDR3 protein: CASSTVAGSYEQYF
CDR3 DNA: TGCGCCAGCAGCACTGTGGCGGGCTCCTACGAGCAGTACTTC

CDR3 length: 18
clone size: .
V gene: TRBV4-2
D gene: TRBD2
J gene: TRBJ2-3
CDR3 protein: CASSQVPGLAGGPDTQYF
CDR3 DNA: TGTGCCAGCAGCCAAGTTCCCGGACTAGCGGGAGGCCCAGATACGCAGTATTTT

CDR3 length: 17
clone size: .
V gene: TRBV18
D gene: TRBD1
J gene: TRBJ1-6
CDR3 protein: CASSQADRGFYNSPLHF
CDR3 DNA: TGTGCCAGCTCACAAGCGGACAGGGGTTTCTATAATTCACCCCTCCACTTT

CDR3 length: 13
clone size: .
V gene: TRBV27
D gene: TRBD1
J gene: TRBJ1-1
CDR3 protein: CASSKNRGTEAFF
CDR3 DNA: TGTGCCAGCAGTAAAAACAGGGGAACTGAAGCTTTCTTT

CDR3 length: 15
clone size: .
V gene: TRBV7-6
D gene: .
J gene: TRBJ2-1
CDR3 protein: CASSPGRGSYNEQFF
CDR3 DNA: TGTGCCAGCAGCCCGGGACGGGGGTCCTACAATGAGCAGTTCTTC

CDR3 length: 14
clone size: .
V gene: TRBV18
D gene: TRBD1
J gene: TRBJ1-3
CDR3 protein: CASRTDRVANTIYF
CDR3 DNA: TGTGCCAGCAGGACGGACAGGGTGGCGAACACCATATATTTT

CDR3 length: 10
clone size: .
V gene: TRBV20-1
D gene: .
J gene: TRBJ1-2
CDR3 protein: CSAQNYGYTF
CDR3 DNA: TGCAGTGCTCAGAACTATGGCTACACCTTC

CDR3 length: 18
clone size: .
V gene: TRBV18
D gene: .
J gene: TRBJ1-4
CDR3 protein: CASSPSATGLATNEKLFF
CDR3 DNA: TGTGCCAGCTCACCTTCCGCGACAGGACTTGCAACTAATGAAAAACTGTTTTTT